This T cell receptor beta chain stems from a study of early T cells in non-severe SARS-CoV-2 infection. Overall study context: Alpha and beta chains were unpaired, from unsorted whole-blood bulk RNA. The study, taken as a whole, reports: VDJdb matches were skewed toward anti-spike CD8 T cell responses.

With V trimmed by 6 bases and J by 6 bases, 9 bases remained unmatched. This CDR3 region has 14 residues. Germline V gives CDR1 DFQATT, CDR2 SNEGSKA (reference sequence). TCRdb fed the 5' RACE reads into MiXCR, producing one record per CDR3 protein. The table records fewer than 60,000 distinct CDR3 sequences, around 4% of them present only once. Comment on this clonotype: Its specificity is unknown.

Material: whole blood. The clonotype originates from an adult who was a healthcare worker with PCR-confirmed SARS-CoV-2 infection or an uninfected control (not recorded which). The chain carries TRBV20-1 and TRBJ2-1, with 9 bases that match TRBD2. Here the CDR3 reads CSAPPGLASNEQFF. The CDR3 DNA reads as TGCAGTGCACCACCGGGACTAGCTAGCAATGAGCAGTTCTTC.